A single sample is the source of the 29 T cell receptor beta chains below, sequenced in a study of cytomegalovirus exposure and HLA in healthy donors. The PCR ran on 60 Vbeta and 13 Jbeta primers. Profiled with immunoSEQ multiplex PCR; TCRdb holds only in-frame clones, not every one. The repertoire holds some 120,000 clones, more than 65% seen once, with approximately 10% in the top ten. The source material was PBMCs. The receptor set was obtained from a man aged 35-49 years in good health and CMV-seropositive.

V is TRBV7-6 and J is TRBJ2-1, with D uncertain. The CDR3 loop spans 13 amino acids. The germline gives CDR1 SGHVS, CDR2 FNYEAQ. Trimming took 4 bases from V and 4 from J, leaving 8 bases between them. The CDR3: CASSSERYNEQFF. CDR3 in DNA: TGTGCCAGCAGCTCGGAGAGGTACAATGAGCAGTTCTTC.

The chain recombines TRBV13 with TRBJ1-1; no definite D call. Germline CDR1 and CDR2: PRHDT and FYEKMQ (reference sequence). CDR3 length: 17 amino acids. The V end was cut by 3 bases, the J end by 0 bases, with 17 bases between. CDR3 DNA sequence: TGTGCCAGCAGCTTCCACCTTGGGGAGGAAGTGAACACTGAAGCTTTCTTT. Its protein is CASSFHLGEEVNTEAFF.

J is TRBJ2-4 and V is TRBV6-6; D is possibly TRBD2 (5 bases). CDR3 length: 14 residues. Germline assignment: CDR1 MNHNY and CDR2 SVGAGI (reference sequence). The V end was cut by 9 bases, the J end by 1 base, with 13 bases between. CDR3 DNA: TGTGCCAGTAAATCGGCGGGTGCCAAAAACATTCAGTACTTC. Protein product: CASKSAGAKNIQYF.

Here the CDR3 DNA reads TGTGCCAGCAGCGCGGGACAGGGTCGTGGCTACACCTTC. Its translation: CASSAGQGRGYTF. This chain connects TRBV7-9 to TRBJ1-2; 9 nucleotides agree with TRBD1. The CDR3 runs to 13 residues. Germline V CDR1 and CDR2: SEHNR, FQNEAQ (reference sequence). The junction had 5 bases not matched to a gene; V was cut back by 5 bases and J by 7 bases.

This clone was recorded a few times. V usage is TRBV29-1 and J usage is TRBJ1-2, with 7 bases fitting TRBD1. CDR1 and CDR2 from the germline V gene are SQVTM and ANQGSEA. The CDR3 is 11 residues long. The V gene end was trimmed by 3 bases and the J gene end by 13 bases; junction bases not matched to a gene: 8. The CDR3 DNA is TGCAGCGTTGAGGAGGGGGCGCACCCCACCTTC. Amino acids: CSVEEGAHPTF.

This chain links TRBV27 with TRBJ2-1; D possibly corresponds to TRBD2 (6 bases). Trimming stripped 9 bases from V and 11 bases from J, with 14 bases between. The germline V gene has CDR1 MNHEY and CDR2 SMNVEV (reference sequence). CDR3 length: 11 residues. For the CDR3, the DNA is TGTGCCAGTAGCCCCGGGGGACAGCAGTTCTTC. It is translated as CASSPGGQQFF.

For this clone: The same CDR3 can be traced to other DNA sequences in this sample. The V gene is TRBV29-1, the J gene TRBJ2-3, with 10 bases lining up with TRBD1. After removal of 3 bases from V and 0 bases from J, the junction contained 0 bases not matched to a gene. The CDR3 totals 14 residues. The germline CDR1 and CDR2 sequences are SQVTM and ANQGSEA. The CDR3, as DNA: TGCAGCGTTGAGGGACAGGGGAGCACAGATACGCAGTATTTT. It yields the protein CSVEGQGSTDTQYF.

The V and J genes are TRBV27 and TRBJ2-6; TRBD1 aligns across 7 bases. V trimming: 8 bases; J trimming: 2 bases; junction bases outside the gene matches: 9. This CDR3 contains 16 residues. Germline V gene data show CDR1 as MNHEY and CDR2 as SMNVEV (reference sequence). CDR3 protein: CASWDSHPAGANVLTF. The CDR3 bases are TGTGCCAGCTGGGACAGCCACCCAGCTGGGGCCAACGTCCTGACTTTC.

This rearrangement joins TRBV29-1 to TRBJ1-4; D unresolved. The CDR3 loop spans 14 amino acids. Trimming removed 5 bases at V and 0 bases at J, with 10 bases between. Germline V CDR1 and CDR2: SQVTM, ANQGSEA. As DNA, the CDR3 is TGCAGCGTTCGAGGCTCTGCAACTAATGAAAAACTGTTTTTT. It specifies CSVRGSATNEKLFF.

This clone appeared a few times. The chain carries TRBV6-1 and TRBJ2-5, with 8 bases lining up with TRBD2. The J call may not be correct, given that the DNA end is closer to TRBJ2-7. The CDR3 spans 15 residues. CDR1 and CDR2 (germline): MNHNS, SASEGT. The CDR3 reads CASSEARGGPYEQYF. The CDR3, as DNA: TGTGCCAGCAGTGAAGCGCGCGGGGGGCCCTACGAGCAGTACTTC.

The sample holds a few counts of this clone. This chain joins TRBV19 and TRBJ1-4; D is possibly TRBD1 (6 bases). The V gene's germline CDR1 is LNHDA and CDR2 SQIVND (reference sequence). The CDR3 contains 15 residues. V lost 5 bases to trimming and J lost 7 bases, with 17 bases between them. CDR3 loop: CASSAPDRRGEKLFF. The CDR3 nucleotides are TGTGCCAGTAGTGCCCCGGACAGACGGGGTGAAAAACTGTTTTTT.

V gene TRBV9 combines with J gene TRBJ2-7; 7 bases agree with TRBD1. CDR1 and CDR2 from the germline V gene are SGDLS and YYNGEE. With 0 bases clipped from V and 4 bases from J, the junction kept 4 bases outside the gene matches. The CDR3 is made up of 14 amino acids. CDR3 sequence: CASSVGDRVYEQYF. The CDR3 DNA follows: TGTGCCAGCAGCGTAGGTGACAGGGTTTACGAGCAGTACTTC.

This clone has only one observation. This CDR3 is CASSLYPGRTGELFF. The CDR3 DNA reads TGTGCCAGCAGTTTATATCCGGGGAGGACCGGGGAGCTGTTTTTT. The chain joins TRBV27 to TRBJ2-2, with a weak D call TRBD2 (6 bases). Trimming took 1 base from V and 5 from J, leaving 11 bases between them. This CDR3 region has 15 residues. The germline V gene has CDR1 MNHEY and CDR2 SMNVEV (reference sequence).

CDR3 region: CASSQAKKWTDNSPLHF. The CDR3 nucleotides are TGTGCCAGCAGCCAAGCAAAGAAGTGGACAGATAATTCACCCCTCCACTTT. The chain employs TRBV14 and TRBJ1-6, with D possibly matching TRBD1 (6 bases). V shed 1 base and J shed 5 bases, with 15 bases lying between them. The CDR3 spans 17 residues. Germline V gene sequence: CDR1 SGHDN, CDR2 FVKESK.

This chain uses TRBV19 with TRBJ2-7; TRBD2 aligns across 14 bases. This CDR3 contains 17 residues. Per the germline V gene, CDR1 is LNHDA and CDR2 is SQIVND (reference sequence). The J segment lost 0 bases and the V segment lost 3 bases, leaving 4 bases of the junction unmatched. The DNA for the CDR3 is TGTGCCAGTAGTATTGGACTAGCGGGGGGAAACTCCTACGAGCAGTACTTC. Translating it yields CASSIGLAGGNSYEQYF.

This clone has a handful of counts. The chain has TRBV11-2 and TRBJ2-1; TRBD2 might be the D (6 bases). Trimming stripped 5 bases from V and 0 bases from J, with 11 bases between. The CDR3 runs 15 residues. The germline CDR1 and CDR2 sequences are SGHAT and FQNNGV. CDR3 sequence: CASSRAGSSYNEQFF. CDR3 bases: TGTGCCAGCAGCCGGGCCGGGAGCTCCTACAATGAGCAGTTCTTC.

This chain joins TRBV4-1 and TRBJ1-1; possible D gene TRBD1, 6 bases. The germline V gene has CDR1 MGHRA and CDR2 YSYEKL. CDR3 size: 15 residues. Deletions cut 4 bases from V and 5 bases from J, with 17 bases between. The CDR3 DNA reads TGCGCCAGCAGCCGAGGAGGAGCAGGGGAAACTGAAGCTTTCTTT. It is translated as CASSRGGAGETEAFF.

The chain uses TRBV19 and TRBJ2-3; 10 bases match TRBD2. V lost 10 bases and J lost 6; bases outside the gene matches: 10. The germline V gene encodes CDR1 LNHDA and CDR2 SQIVND (reference sequence). The CDR3 length is 14 residues. The CDR3 DNA is TGTGCCACCACGGAGCGGGGGGGCTGGGATACGCAGTATTTT. Translated: CATTERGGWDTQYF.

This sequence joins TRBV10-1 and TRBJ2-5, with 13 positions matching TRBD2. This CDR3 spans 15 amino acids. The trim removed 8 bases at V and 1 base at J, leaving 4 bases unmatched. CDR1 is WNHNN, CDR2 SYGVQD, per germline (reference sequence). The CDR3 region is CASPRTSGGQETQYF. The CDR3 region has the DNA TGCGCCAGCCCCAGGACTAGCGGGGGCCAAGAGACCCAGTACTTC.

This clone was recorded only once. V gene TRBV11-2 combines with J gene TRBJ2-3; unclear D gene. Germline values: CDR1 SGHAT, CDR2 FQNNGV. The CDR3 is 12 amino acids. Between the trimmed V and J ends, which lost 5 bases and 6 bases, there was a span of 9 bases. CDR3 sequence reads: CASSQSIDTQYF. The CDR3 DNA reads TGTGCCAGCAGCCAGTCAATTGATACGCAGTATTTT.

The rearrangement uses TRBV4-1 and TRBJ2-2; D gene unclear. CDR1 and CDR2 from the germline V gene are MGHRA and YSYEKL. The CDR3 is 15 residues long. Trimming cost V 4 bases and J 2 bases, with 11 bases left between them. CDR3 DNA sequence: TGCGCCAGCAGCCCCAGTGACTTTAACACCGGGGAGCTGTTTTTT. It specifies CASSPSDFNTGELFF.

V gene TRBV30 combines with J gene TRBJ2-2; D is possibly TRBD2 (5 bases). Trimming cost V 3 bases and J 1 base, with 15 bases left between them. The CDR3 is 16 amino acids. Germline CDR1 and CDR2: GTSNPN and SVGIG (reference sequence). The CDR3 DNA follows: TGTGCCTGGAGGGTCTGGGCGGGCTTGAACACCGGGGAGCTGTTTTTT. This encodes CAWRVWAGLNTGELFF. Combining the CDR3 with reference TRBV30 and TRBJ2-2 gives the whole variable domain SQTIHQWPATLVQPVGSPLSLECTVEGTSNPNLYWYRQAAGRGLQLLFYSVGIGQISSEVPQNLSASRPQDRQFILSSKKLLLSDSGFYLCAWRVWAGLNTGELFFGEGSRLTVL.

The chain joins TRBV7-2 to TRBJ1-4, with D perhaps matching TRBD1 (5 bases). The germline V and J ends were trimmed by 5 bases and 8 bases, with 18 bases remaining between them. The CDR3 spans 15 residues. Germline CDR1 reads SGHTA; CDR2 reads FQGNSA. The CDR3 loop is CASSPLVGGAEKLFF. CDR3 coding DNA: TGTGCCAGCAGCCCTCTCGTGGGGGGTGCGGAAAAACTGTTTTTT.

In its sample, this clone was seen a few times. The junction departs from germline at one end; a sequencing error may be responsible. Other DNA sequences within the sample encode an identical CDR3. This chain joins TRBV7-2 and TRBJ1-3, with TRBD1 as a possible D gene (5 bases). Germline assignment: CDR1 SGHTA and CDR2 FQGNSA. This CDR3 has 17 residues. CDR3: CASSQEYYGGAGNTIYF. The CDR3 DNA reads TGCGCCAGCAGCCAAGAATATTACGGGGGTGCTGGAAACACCATATATTTT.

The chain recombines TRBV11-2 with TRBJ1-1, with D unclear. The CDR3 runs 14 residues. Germline CDR1 SGHAT, CDR2 FQNNGV. Trimming stripped 4 bases from V and 1 base from J, with 10 bases between. DNA for the CDR3: TGTGCCAGCAGCTCCCGGGTTTGGAACACTGAAGCTTTCTTT. This encodes CASSSRVWNTEAFF.

The genes are TRBV11-2 and TRBJ2-5; 8 nucleotides line up with TRBD2. With 6 bases clipped from V and 5 bases from J, the junction kept 14 bases outside the gene matches. Germline V lookup: CDR1 SGHAT, CDR2 FQNNGV. This CDR3 has 16 residues. The CDR3 region is CASRKPGTSVVETQYF. The CDR3 DNA is TGTGCCAGCAGAAAACCCGGGACTAGTGTCGTTGAGACCCAGTACTTC.

The CDR3 DNA reads as TGCGCCAGCAGCCAGCCAGGACGGACAAACACTGAAGCTTTCTTT. Its translation is CASSQPGRTNTEAFF. The V and J genes are TRBV4-1 and TRBJ1-1; the D gene is possibly TRBD1 (5 bases). The germline V and J ends were trimmed by 3 bases and 2 bases, with 13 bases remaining between them. The CDR3 totals 15 residues. Germline loops: CDR1 MGHRA, CDR2 YSYEKL.

This rearrangement joins TRBV5-1 to TRBJ1-5, with D possibly TRBD1 on 5 matching bases. Trimming stripped 5 bases from V and 0 bases from J, with 9 bases between. Looked up from germline, CDR1 is SGHRS and CDR2 is YFSETQ. The CDR3 is made up of 14 amino acids. Here the CDR3 DNA reads TGCGCCAGCAGAGGCAGGGTTAGCAATCAGCCCCAGCATTTT. It codes for CASRGRVSNQPQHF.

The V gene is TRBV7-2, the J gene TRBJ1-6, with D possibly TRBD1 on 5 matching bases. Trimming removed 2 bases from V and 7 bases from J, with 18 bases in between. This CDR3 has 17 residues. Germline lookup yields CDR1 SGHTA and CDR2 FQGNSA. CDR3 sequence (DNA): TGTGCCAGCAGCTTAAAGGACACCACAACAAAAAATTCACCCCTCCACTTT. Its protein is CASSLKDTTTKNSPLHF.